This TCR beta chain is from a study of T cell changes during pregnancy in multiple sclerosis. Trimming left V 5 bases short and J 0 bases short, with 16 bases between. The CDR3 totals 16 residues. The germline gives CDR1 MNHEY, CDR2 SMNVEV (reference sequence). TCRdb keeps only in-frame clones here, not all; method: immunoSEQ multiplex PCR. The sample has approximately 70,000 clones, about 93% seen once. The chain employs TRBV27 and TRBJ1-1; maybe TRBD1 (5 bases). Sequences were derived from CD4+ T cells from peripheral blood mononuclear cells, sampled before pregnancy. The receptor's source is a female donor with multiple sclerosis, enrolled in a pregnancy study. This CDR3 is CASSRRQGFVNTEAFF. DNA for the CDR3: TGTGCCAGCAGTCGTCGGCAGGGTTTTGTGAACACTGAAGCTTTCTTT.